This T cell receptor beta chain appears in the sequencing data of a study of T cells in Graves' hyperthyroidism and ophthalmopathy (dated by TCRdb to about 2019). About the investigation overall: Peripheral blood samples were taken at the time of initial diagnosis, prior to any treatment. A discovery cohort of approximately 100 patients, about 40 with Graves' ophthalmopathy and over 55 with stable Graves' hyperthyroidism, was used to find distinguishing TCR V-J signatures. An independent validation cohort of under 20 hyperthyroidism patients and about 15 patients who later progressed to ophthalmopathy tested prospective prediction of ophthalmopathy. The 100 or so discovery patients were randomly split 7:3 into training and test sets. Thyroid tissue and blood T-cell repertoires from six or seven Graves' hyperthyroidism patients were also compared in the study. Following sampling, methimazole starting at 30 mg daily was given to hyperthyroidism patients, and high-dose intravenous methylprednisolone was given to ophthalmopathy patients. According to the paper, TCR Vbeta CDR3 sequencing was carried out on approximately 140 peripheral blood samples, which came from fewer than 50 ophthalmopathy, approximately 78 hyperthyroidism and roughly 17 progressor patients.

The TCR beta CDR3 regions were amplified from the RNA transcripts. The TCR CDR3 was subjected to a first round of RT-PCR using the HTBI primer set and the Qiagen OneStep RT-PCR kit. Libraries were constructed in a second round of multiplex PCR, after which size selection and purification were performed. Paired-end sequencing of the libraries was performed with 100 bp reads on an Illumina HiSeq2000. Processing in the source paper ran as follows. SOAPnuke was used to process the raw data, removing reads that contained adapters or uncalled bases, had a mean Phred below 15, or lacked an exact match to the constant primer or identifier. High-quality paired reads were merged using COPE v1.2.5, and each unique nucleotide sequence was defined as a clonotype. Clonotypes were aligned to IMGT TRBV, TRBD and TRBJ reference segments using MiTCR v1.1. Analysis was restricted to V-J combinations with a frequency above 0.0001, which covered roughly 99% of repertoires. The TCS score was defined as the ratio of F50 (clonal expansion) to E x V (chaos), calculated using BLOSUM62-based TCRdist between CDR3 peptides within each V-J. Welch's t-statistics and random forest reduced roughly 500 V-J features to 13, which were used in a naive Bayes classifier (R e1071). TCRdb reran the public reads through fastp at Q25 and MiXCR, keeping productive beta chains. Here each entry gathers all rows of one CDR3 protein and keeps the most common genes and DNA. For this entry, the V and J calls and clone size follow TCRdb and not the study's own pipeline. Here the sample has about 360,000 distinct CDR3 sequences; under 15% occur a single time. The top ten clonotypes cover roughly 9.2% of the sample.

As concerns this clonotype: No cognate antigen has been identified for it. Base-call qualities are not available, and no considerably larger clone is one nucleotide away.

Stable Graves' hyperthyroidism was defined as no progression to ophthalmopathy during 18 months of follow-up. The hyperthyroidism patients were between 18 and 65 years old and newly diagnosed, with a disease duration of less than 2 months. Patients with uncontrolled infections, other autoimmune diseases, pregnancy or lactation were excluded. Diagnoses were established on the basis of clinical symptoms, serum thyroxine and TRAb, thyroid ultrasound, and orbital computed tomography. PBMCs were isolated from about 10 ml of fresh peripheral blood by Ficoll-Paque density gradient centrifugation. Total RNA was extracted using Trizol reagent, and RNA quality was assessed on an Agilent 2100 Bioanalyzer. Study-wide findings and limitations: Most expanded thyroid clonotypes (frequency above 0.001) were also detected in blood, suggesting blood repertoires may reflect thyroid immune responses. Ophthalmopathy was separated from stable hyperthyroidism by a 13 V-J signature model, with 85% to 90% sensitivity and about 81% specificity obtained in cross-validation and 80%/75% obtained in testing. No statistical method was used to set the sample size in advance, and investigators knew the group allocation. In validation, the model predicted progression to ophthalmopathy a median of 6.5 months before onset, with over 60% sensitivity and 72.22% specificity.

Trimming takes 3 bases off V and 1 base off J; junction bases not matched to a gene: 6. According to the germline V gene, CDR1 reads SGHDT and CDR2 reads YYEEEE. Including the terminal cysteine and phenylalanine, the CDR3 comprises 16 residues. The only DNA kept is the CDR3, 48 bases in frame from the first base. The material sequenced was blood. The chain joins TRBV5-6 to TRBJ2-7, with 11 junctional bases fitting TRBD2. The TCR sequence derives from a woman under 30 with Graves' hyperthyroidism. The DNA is TGTGCCAGCAGCTCCGTTCTAGCGGGAGGATCCTACGAGCAGTACTTC. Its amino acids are CASSSVLAGGSYEQYF.